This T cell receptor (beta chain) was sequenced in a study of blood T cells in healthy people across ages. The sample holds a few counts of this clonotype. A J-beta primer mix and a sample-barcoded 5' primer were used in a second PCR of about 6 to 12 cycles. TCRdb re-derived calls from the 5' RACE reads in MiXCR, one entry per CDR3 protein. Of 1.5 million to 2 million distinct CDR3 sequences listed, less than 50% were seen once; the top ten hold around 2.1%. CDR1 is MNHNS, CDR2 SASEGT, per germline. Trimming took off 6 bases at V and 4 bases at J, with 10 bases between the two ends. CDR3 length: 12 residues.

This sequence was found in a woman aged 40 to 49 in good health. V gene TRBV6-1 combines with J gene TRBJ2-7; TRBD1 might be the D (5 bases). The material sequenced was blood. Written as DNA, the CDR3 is TGTGCCAGCAGACTGACAGAGTACGAGCAGTACTTC. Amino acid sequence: CASRLTEYEQYF.